This TCR beta chain was recovered during a study of PD-1 blockade in classical Hodgkin lymphoma. The data were produced by immunoSEQ multiplex PCR, yet TCRdb's version contains in-frame clones alone and is incomplete. The data contain under 40,000 clones, just over 75% of them singletons. Trimming removed 6 bases at V and 8 bases at J, with 19 bases between. Per germline, CDR1 SEHNR and CDR2 FQNEAQ (reference sequence). The CDR3 spans 15 residues. This clone showed up just once. Brentuximab vedotin exposure varied, and every patient relapsed after autologous stem cell transplantation. This TCR came from a human donor with classical Hodgkin lymphoma. V usage is TRBV7-9 and J usage is TRBJ1-4, with D possibly being TRBD1 (5 bases). Sequenced here: peripheral blood mononuclear cells (PBMCs), sampled before the second cycle of nivolumab. CDR3 amino acids: CASSSPGTTGEKLFF. Here the CDR3 DNA reads TGTGCCAGCAGTTCCCCCGGGACCACTGGGGAAAAACTGTTTTTT.